This TCR beta chain originates from a study of T cell changes during pregnancy in multiple sclerosis. This CDR3 region has 15 residues. Germline loops: CDR1 SNHLY, CDR2 FYNNEI. Unmatched junction bases numbered 2, after V lost 2 bases and J lost 4 bases. This table comes from immunoSEQ multiplex PCR, and its TCRdb copy is limited to in-frame clones, with some not included. Of about 80,000 clones in the sample, approximately 90% were seen once. This specimen was peripheral blood, taken before pregnancy. V is TRBV2 and J is TRBJ2-1, with 10 bases that match TRBD2. This TCR was sampled from a female donor with multiple sclerosis, enrolled in a pregnancy study. CDR3 coding DNA: TGTGCCAGCAGTGAAAGCGGGAGGGCGTACAATGAGCAGTTCTTC. Translated: CASSESGRAYNEQFF.